The entry below gives a single T cell receptor beta chain sequence along with its context. Since a much larger clone is just one base distant, this may be a read error. The sample originates from a study of T-cell reconstitution after alpha-beta-depleted transplantation in children. Germline V gene sequence: CDR1 SGHAT, CDR2 FQNNGV. The ends lost 4 bases at V and 6 bases at J; junction bases unmatched: 13. The CDR3 length is 18 residues. Unique molecular identifiers tagged the TCRbeta library. TCRdb reanalysed the PCR reads using MiXCR and keeps one entry per CDR3 protein. The sample includes over 550,000 distinct CDR3 sequences, over 9.5% of them seen just once.

The material was PBMCs from the stem cell graft donor, obtained from the stem cell graft. The V gene is TRBV11-2, the J gene TRBJ2-7; 15 bases align to TRBD2. This TCR derives from a human donor who donated a stem cell graft to a child with acute myeloid leukemia. The CDR3 region has the DNA TGTGCCAGCAGCTACGGACTAGCGGGAGGGCAAGCTAGAGGCGAGCAGTACTTC. This sequence encodes CASSYGLAGGQARGEQYF.